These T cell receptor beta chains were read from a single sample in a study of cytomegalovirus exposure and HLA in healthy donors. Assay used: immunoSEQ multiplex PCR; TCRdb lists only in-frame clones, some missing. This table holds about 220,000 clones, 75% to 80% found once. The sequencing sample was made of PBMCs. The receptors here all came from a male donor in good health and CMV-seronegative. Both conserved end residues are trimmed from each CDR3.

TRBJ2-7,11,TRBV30,AIGLAGGIEQY
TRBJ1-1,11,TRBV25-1,ASTRRDWTEAF
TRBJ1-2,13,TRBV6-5,ASSYNPDGSYGYT
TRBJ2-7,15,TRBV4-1,ASSYSPSGQISYEQY
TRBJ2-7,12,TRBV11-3,ASSLEQDGDEQY
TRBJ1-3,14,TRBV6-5,ASSYSWDNSGNTIY
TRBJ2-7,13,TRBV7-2,ASSLVLAGSYEQY
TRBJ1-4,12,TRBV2,ASNWGGVSEKLF
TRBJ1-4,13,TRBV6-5,ASSYSGTANEKLF
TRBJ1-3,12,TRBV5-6,ASSLTILGNTIY
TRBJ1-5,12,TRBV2,ASSERTGDQPQH
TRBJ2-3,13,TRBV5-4,ASSLASRGTDTQY
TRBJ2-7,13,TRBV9,ASSVDGTVSYEQY
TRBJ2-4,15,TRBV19,ASSSLDSRSAKNIQY
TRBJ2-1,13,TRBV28,ASSLYAGIGYEQF
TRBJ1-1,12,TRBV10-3,AISEGGDNTEAF
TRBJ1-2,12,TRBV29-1,SDGQLTTNYGYT
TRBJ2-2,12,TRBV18,ASSPPSRSGELF
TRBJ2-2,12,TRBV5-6,ASSQGLYTGELF